A selection of T cell receptor beta chains follows, all from one sample in a study of blood T cell repertoires in COVID-19. Profiled with immunoSEQ multiplex PCR; TCRdb holds only in-frame clones, not every one. The data show some 68,000 clones, about 91% seen once. Sequencing was carried out using peripheral blood. These TCRs come from a man aged 40-49 years with COVID-19, enrolled during active disease. Each CDR3 is given with its conserved first and last residue. A D gene is named only where the DNA matches it firmly. The size of a clone is reported for some rows only, either as once, few or many, or as a class for expanded clones.

CDR3 protein | CDR3 DNA | clone size | D gene | J gene | V gene
CASSDTGSYEQYF | TGTGCCAGCAGTGACACGGGGTCCTACGAGCAGTACTTC | NA | NA | TRBJ2-7 | TRBV6-6
CASGPNTGELFF | TGTGCCAGCGGCCCCAACACCGGGGAGCTGTTTTTT | NA | NA | TRBJ2-2 | TRBV18
CASSLNSVANYGYTF | TGTGCCAGCAGCTTAAACTCCGTAGCTAACTATGGCTACACCTTC | NA | NA | TRBJ1-2 | TRBV7-9
CASPGVPNQPQHF | TGTGCCAGCCCCGGGGTCCCTAATCAGCCCCAGCATTTT | few | NA | TRBJ1-5 | TRBV6-5
CASSVGGSAGEKLFF | TGTGCCAGCAGCGTAGGCGGGTCCGCGGGGGAAAAACTGTTTTTT | NA | NA | TRBJ1-4 | TRBV9
CASSLPGGGRNTEAFF | TGTGCCAGCAGCTTACCAGGGGGCGGAAGGAACACTGAAGCTTTCTTT | NA | TRBD1 | TRBJ1-1 | TRBV5-6
CASSLQSGTGYSGYTF | TGCGCCAGCAGCTTGCAGTCCGGGACAGGGTATAGTGGCTACACCTTC | NA | TRBD1 | TRBJ1-2 | TRBV5-1
CASSPRTTGVNEQFF | TGCGCCAGCAGCCCAAGGACAACCGGTGTAAATGAGCAGTTCTTC | NA | NA | TRBJ2-1 | TRBV4-1
CASSMVGGAGETQYF | TGTGCCAGTAGTATGGTGGGAGGAGCCGGGGAGACCCAGTACTTC | NA | NA | TRBJ2-5 | TRBV19
CAITGGQGAYGYTF | TGTGCCATCACTGGAGGACAGGGGGCGTATGGCTACACCTTC | NA | TRBD1 | TRBJ1-2 | TRBV10-3
CASSPDSINYGYTF | TGTGCCAGTTCGCCGGACAGTATTAACTATGGCTACACCTTC | NA | NA | TRBJ1-2 | TRBV19
CASSKPGQPFSGANVLTF | TGTGCCAGTAGTAAACCGGGACAGCCTTTCTCTGGGGCCAACGTCCTGACTTTC | once | TRBD1 | TRBJ2-6 | TRBV19
CASSQGLRGSRAQYF | TGCGCCAGCAGCCAGGGACTCAGAGGGTCACGGGCGCAGTATTTT | NA | NA | TRBJ2-3 | TRBV5-1
CAWSVQGDQPQHF | TGTGCCTGGAGTGTACAGGGGGATCAGCCCCAGCATTTT | NA | TRBD1 | TRBJ1-5 | TRBV30
CASTGRLYSPLHF | TGTGCCAGCACTGGCAGGCTGTATTCACCCCTCCACTTT | NA | NA | TRBJ1-6 | TRBV2
CATSRELNTEAFF | TGTGCCACCAGCAGAGAGTTAAACACTGAAGCTTTCTTT | NA | NA | TRBJ1-1 | TRBV15
CATAGQTRSNEQFF | TGTGCCACCGCGGGACAGACCCGTAGCAATGAGCAGTTCTTC | NA | NA | TRBJ2-1 | TRBV10-3
CASSLSVGSGTEAFF | TGTGCCAGCAGTTTATCGGTAGGATCCGGGACTGAAGCTTTCTTT | NA | NA | TRBJ1-1 | TRBV27
CASSPTLAGGLQETQYF | TGTGCCAGCAGCCCGACGCTAGCGGGGGGCCTTCAAGAGACCCAGTACTTC | NA | TRBD2 | TRBJ2-5 | TRBV3-1/TRBV3-2
CASSLGVQQQETQYF | TGCGCCAGCAGCTTGGGTGTTCAACAGCAAGAGACCCAGTACTTC | NA | NA | TRBJ2-5 | TRBV5-1
CASSLPVVDGYTF | TGTGCCAGCAGCCTTCCTGTCGTCGATGGCTACACCTTC | NA | NA | TRBJ1-2 | TRBV7-2
CAISPEEVGGYTF | TGTGCCATCAGCCCCGAGGAAGTAGGCGGCTACACCTTC | NA | NA | TRBJ1-2 | TRBV10-3
CASSLMEPAELFF | TGCGCCAGCAGCTTAATGGAGCCCGCGGAGCTGTTTTTT | NA | NA | TRBJ2-2 | TRBV5-1
CASSLRGLVQFF | TGTGCCAGCAGCCTCCGGGGGTTGGTGCAGTTCTTC | NA | NA | TRBJ2-1 | TRBV11-2
CAWSEGTGYTGELFF | TGTGCCTGGAGTGAAGGGACAGGGTACACCGGGGAGCTGTTTTTT | NA | TRBD1 | TRBJ2-2 | TRBV30
CAWSVLRVAGEQYF | TGTGCCTGGAGTGTATTGCGGGTCGCAGGCGAGCAGTACTTC | NA | NA | TRBJ2-7 | TRBV30
CASSQGGTGNEKLFF | TGTGCCAGCAGCCAAGGGGGTACAGGGAATGAAAAACTGTTTTTT | NA | NA | TRBJ1-4 | TRBV5-5
CASSLVRGGIHTQYF | TGTGCCAGCAGCTTAGTACGGGGGGGCATCCATACGCAGTATTTT | once | TRBD2 | TRBJ2-3 | TRBV11-2
CAWSTPGGAYGYTF | TGTGCCTGGAGTACGCCAGGGGGTGCCTATGGCTACACCTTC | NA | TRBD1 | TRBJ1-2 | TRBV30
CASSGTGNGEQYF | TGTGCCAGCAGTGGTACAGGGAATGGGGAGCAGTACTTC | NA | NA | TRBJ2-7 | TRBV2
CASSEALGLAGGGEQFF | TGTGCCAGTAGTGAAGCCCTGGGACTAGCGGGGGGAGGTGAGCAGTTCTTC | NA | TRBD2 | TRBJ2-1 | TRBV19
CASSQDRGVKNTEAFF | TGTGCCAGCAGTCAGGACAGGGGTGTTAAGAACACTGAAGCTTTCTTT | NA | TRBD1 | TRBJ1-1 | TRBV28
CASSEGQGISSYEQYF | TGTGCCAGCAGCGAGGGACAGGGGATATCCTCCTACGAGCAGTACTTC | few | TRBD1 | TRBJ2-7 | TRBV7-6
CAWSVDSRGAQYF | TGTGCCTGGAGTGTGGACAGCAGGGGGGCCCAGTACTTC | NA | NA | TRBJ2-5 | TRBV30
CASSDSSGRTGAYEQYF | TGTGCCAGCAGTGACTCGAGTGGACGGACAGGGGCCTACGAGCAGTACTTC | NA | TRBD1 | TRBJ2-7 | TRBV6-4
CASSSPGAVQPQHF | TGTGCCAGCAGTTCCCCAGGGGCGGTTCAGCCCCAGCATTTT | NA | NA | TRBJ1-5 | TRBV28
CASSLSQGGLSGNTIYF | TGCGCCAGCAGCTTGAGCCAGGGTGGGCTCTCTGGAAACACCATATATTTT | NA | NA | TRBJ1-3 | TRBV5-1
CASSLGPAHGYGYTF | TGTGCCAGCAGTTTAGGGCCAGCCCACGGTTATGGCTACACCTTC | once | NA | TRBJ1-2 | TRBV28
CASSPSREGGTEAFF | TGTGCCAGCTCCCCCTCCCGGGAGGGGGGAACTGAAGCTTTCTTT | NA | NA | TRBJ1-1 | TRBV18
CASSLGLAGTETQYF | TGTGCCAGCAGCCTTGGACTAGCCGGTACGGAGACCCAGTACTTC | NA | TRBD2 | TRBJ2-5 | TRBV6-5
CASRGDRGYEQYF | TGCGCCAGCAGGGGGGACAGGGGCTACGAGCAGTACTTC | NA | TRBD1 | TRBJ2-7 | TRBV10-2
CASRGQGSQPQHF | TGTGCCAGCAGGGGACAGGGGAGTCAGCCCCAGCATTTT | NA | TRBD1 | TRBJ1-5 | TRBV27
CASSRIRTASNQPQHF | TGTGCCAGCAGCCGCATCAGGACAGCCAGCAATCAGCCCCAGCATTTT | NA | NA | TRBJ1-5 | TRBV2
CASSTRQGSQETQYF | TGTGCCAGCAGTACAAGACAGGGGAGCCAAGAGACCCAGTACTTC | NA | TRBD1 | TRBJ2-5 | TRBV25-1
CAIRTGHLPSLHF | TGTGCCATAAGGACAGGGCACCTCCCATCCCTCCACTTT | NA | TRBD1 | TRBJ1-6 | TRBV2
CAISESLRTLAGSYNEQFF | TGTGCCATCAGTGAGTCGTTAAGGACACTAGCGGGGTCCTACAATGAGCAGTTCTTC | NA | TRBD2 | TRBJ2-1 | TRBV10-3
CASSLEAQDTDTQYF | TGCGCCAGCAGCTTGGAAGCTCAGGACACAGATACGCAGTATTTT | NA | NA | TRBJ2-3 | TRBV5-1
CASSLKRDAYNEQFF | TGTGCCAGCTCACTAAAGCGGGACGCCTACAATGAGCAGTTCTTC | NA | TRBD2 | TRBJ2-1 | TRBV18
CATRPRGTKIRTEAFF | TGTGCCACCCGCCCCCGGGGGACCAAAATTCGCACTGAAGCTTTCTTT | NA | NA | TRBJ1-1 | TRBV6-6
CASSLVAGVGETQYF | TGTGCCAGCAGCTTAGTAGCGGGGGTAGGAGAGACCCAGTACTTC | NA | TRBD2 | TRBJ2-5 | TRBV11-2
CASSRGPSGVGTDTQYF | TGTGCCAGCTCACGAGGCCCTAGCGGGGTGGGCACAGATACGCAGTATTTT | NA | TRBD2 | TRBJ2-3 | TRBV18
CASSLDGGASNQPQHF | TGTGCCAGCAGCTTAGACGGTGGGGCAAGCAATCAGCCCCAGCATTTT | NA | NA | TRBJ1-5 | TRBV7-2
CASSSPQGSSYNEQFF | TGCGCCAGCAGCTCCCCACAGGGGAGCTCCTACAATGAGCAGTTCTTC | NA | TRBD1 | TRBJ2-1 | TRBV5-1
CASSYDGTVIYEQYF | TGTGCCAGCAGTTACGATGGGACAGTGATATACGAGCAGTACTTC | NA | TRBD1 | TRBJ2-7 | TRBV6-5
CASSIPGQGETQYF | TGCGCCAGCAGCATCCCGGGACAGGGTGAGACCCAGTACTTC | NA | TRBD1 | TRBJ2-5 | TRBV5-1
CSVAGTGTSLNTEAFF | TGCAGCGTAGCCGGGACAGGGACCTCCTTGAACACTGAAGCTTTCTTT | NA | TRBD1 | TRBJ1-1 | TRBV29-1
CASSGDRGHGIQYF | TGTGCCAGTAGCGGGGACAGGGGGCACGGCATTCAGTACTTC | NA | TRBD1 | TRBJ2-4 | TRBV19